The 6 T cell receptor beta chains below all came from one sample that was sequenced in a study of vaccination effects on CD4 cells after COVID-19. Which antigens these TCRs recognize remains unknown. Only in-frame clones appear in the TCRdb table, and some are missing; sequencing was by immunoSEQ multiplex PCR. The table shows around 22,000 clones, with approximately 70% occurring only once. Using viral peptide pools, the ViraFEST assay grew out antigen-specific CD4+ T cells prior to sequencing. A roughly 11-day culture period preceded the isolation of CD4+ T cells. This specimen consisted of CD4+ T cells from PBMCs cultured with HCoV-229E spike peptides, obtained before COVID-19 vaccination. The receptors shown here come from a human donor who received a COVID-19 vaccine.

V usage is TRBV5-1 and J usage is TRBJ2-5; TRBD2 might be the D (7 bases). V lost 3 bases and J lost 4, with 16 bases in between. This CDR3 has 15 residues. Germline CDR1 is SGHRS and CDR2 is YFSETQ. The CDR3 loop is CASSSGGGGVETQYF. DNA of the CDR3: TGCGCCAGCAGCTCTGGGGGGGGCGGTGTAGAGACCCAGTACTTC.

The chain combines TRBV6-5 with TRBJ2-5; 8 bases are shared with TRBD1. CDR3 length equals 13 residues. Losses at the gene ends were 6 bases for V and 7 bases for J; bases not matched to a gene: 7. The germline V gene has CDR1 MNHEY and CDR2 SVGAGI. CDR3 region: CASREDRVGTQYF. For the CDR3, the DNA is TGTGCCAGCAGAGAGGACAGGGTCGGGACCCAGTACTTC.

The V gene is TRBV5-1, the J gene TRBJ2-7; D possibly corresponds to TRBD2 (5 bases). The CDR3 length is 16 residues. V lost 4 bases to trimming and J lost 3 bases, with 20 bases between them. Germline V gene data show CDR1 as SGHRS and CDR2 as YFSETQ. CDR3 in amino acids: CASSGGETSIGYEQYF. Written as DNA, the CDR3 is TGCGCCAGCAGCGGAGGTGAAACTAGTATCGGCTACGAGCAGTACTTC.

The CDR3 DNA reads TGCGCCAGCAGCCAAGGAGGCTCCAATCAGCCCCAGCATTTT. The encoded protein is CASSQGGSNQPQHF. This rearrangement joins TRBV4-1 to TRBJ1-5, with D hard to call. Germline V gene sequence: CDR1 MGHRA, CDR2 YSYEKL. The CDR3 runs 14 residues. Trimming took off 1 base at V and 3 bases at J, with 7 bases between the two ends.

This chain links TRBV7-2 with TRBJ2-7; possibly TRBD1 for D (6 bases). V gave up 8 bases and J gave up 2 bases, with 13 bases separating them. This CDR3 comprises 13 residues. Germline V gene sequence: CDR1 SGHTA, CDR2 FQGNSA. The DNA of the CDR3 is TGTGCCAGCGCCTCCAGGGGTCCCTACGAGCAGTACTTC. Its protein product is CASASRGPYEQYF.

The chain has TRBV5-1 and TRBJ1-4; 8 nucleotides agree with TRBD1. Trimming cost V 4 bases and J 6 bases; bases outside gene matches: 5. Germline CDR1 and CDR2: SGHRS and YFSETQ. The CDR3 runs to 14 residues. The CDR3 protein is CASSMGQAHEKLFF. The CDR3 DNA sequence: TGCGCCAGCAGCATGGGACAGGCACATGAAAAACTGTTTTTT.